The T cell receptor beta chain under discussion was sequenced for a study of T-cell memory formation after mild COVID-19. Study details: The TCR clusters were mostly specific to one donor. Study-wide points: Day 37-peaking second-wave clones had unconfirmed SARS-CoV-2 specificity.

As to this clonotype: What it binds is not known.

TCRdb redid the calling of the 5' RACE reads with MiXCR, one entry per CDR3 protein. Of around 200,000 distinct CDR3 sequences listed, 20% to 25% are singletons. The germline CDR1 and CDR2 sequences are SEHNR and FQNEAQ (reference sequence). The CDR3 is made up of 13 amino acids. V lost 10 bases to trimming and J lost 2 bases, with 13 bases between them. Material: PBMCs or a T cell subset sorted from them (not recorded which). The chain employs TRBV7-9 and TRBJ2-3; a weak D match, TRBD2 (5 bases). The source is an adult woman who had mild COVID-19 (a few samples of this study predate the infection). Cell type and time point are not known. The CDR3, as DNA: TGTGCCACCCAAACGGGGAACACAGATACGCAGTATTTT. This gives the protein CATQTGNTDTQYF. Supplemented by reference TRBV7-9 and TRBJ2-3, the full variable domain reads DTGVSQNPRHKITKRGQNVTFRCDPISEHNRLYWYRQTLGQGPEFLTYFQNEAQLEKSRLLSDRFSAERPKGSFSTLEIQRTEQGDSAMYLCATQTGNTDTQYFGPGTRLTVL.